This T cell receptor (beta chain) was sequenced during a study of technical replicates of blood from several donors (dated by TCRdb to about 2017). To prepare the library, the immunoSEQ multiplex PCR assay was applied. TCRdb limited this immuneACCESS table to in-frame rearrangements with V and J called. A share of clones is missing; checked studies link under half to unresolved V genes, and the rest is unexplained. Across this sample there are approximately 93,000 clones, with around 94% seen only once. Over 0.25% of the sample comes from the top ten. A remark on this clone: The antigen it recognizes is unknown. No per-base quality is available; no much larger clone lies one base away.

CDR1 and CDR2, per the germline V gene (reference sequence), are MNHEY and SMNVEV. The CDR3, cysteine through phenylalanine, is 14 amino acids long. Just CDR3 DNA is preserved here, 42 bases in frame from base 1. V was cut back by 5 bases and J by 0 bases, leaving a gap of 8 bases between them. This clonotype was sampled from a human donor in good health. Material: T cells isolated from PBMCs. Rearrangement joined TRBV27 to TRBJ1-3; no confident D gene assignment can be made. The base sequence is TGTGCCAGCAGTGGAGAAGGCTCTGGAAACACCATATATTTT. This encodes CASSGEGSGNTIYF.